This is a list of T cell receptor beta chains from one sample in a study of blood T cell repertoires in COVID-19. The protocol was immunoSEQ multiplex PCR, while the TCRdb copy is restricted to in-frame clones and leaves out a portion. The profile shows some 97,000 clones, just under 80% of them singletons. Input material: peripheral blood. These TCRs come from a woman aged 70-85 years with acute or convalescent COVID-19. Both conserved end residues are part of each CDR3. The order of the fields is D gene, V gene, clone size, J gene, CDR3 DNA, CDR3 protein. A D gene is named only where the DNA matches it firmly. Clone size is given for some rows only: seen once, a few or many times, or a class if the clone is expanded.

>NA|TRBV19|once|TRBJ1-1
TGTGCCAGTAGTCCTGACGGGGAGGGGGAAGCTTTCTTT
CASSPDGEGEAFF
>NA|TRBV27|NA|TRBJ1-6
TGTGCCAGCAGTTTATCCCGCACGGATAATTCACCCCTCCACTTT
CASSLSRTDNSPLHF
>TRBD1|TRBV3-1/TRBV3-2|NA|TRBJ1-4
TGTGCCAGCAGCCCCGGGACAGGGGTTTTAGGAACTAATGAAAAACTGTTTTTT
CASSPGTGVLGTNEKLFF
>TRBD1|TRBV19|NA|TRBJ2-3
TGTGCCAGTAGTATTGGAAGGGGGCTGGATACGCAGTATTTT
CASSIGRGLDTQYF
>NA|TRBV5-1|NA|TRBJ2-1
TGCGCCAGCAGCGCCGGGGACACGAGGGATGAGCAGTTCTTC
CASSAGDTRDEQFF
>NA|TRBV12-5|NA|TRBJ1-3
TGTGCTAGTGGTCCCTCTTTTAGTGAATCGGAACTATTTGGAAACACCATATATTTT
CASGPSFSESELFGNTIYF
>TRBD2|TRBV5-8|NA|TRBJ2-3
TGTGCCAGCAGCCCAGGGACTAGCGGGGCGGGAGATACGCAGTATTTT
CASSPGTSGAGDTQYF
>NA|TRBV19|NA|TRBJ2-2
TGTGCCAGTAGTATAGCGACTGGGTGGGAGACCGGGGAGCTGTTTTTT
CASSIATGWETGELFF
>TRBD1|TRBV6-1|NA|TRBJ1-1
TGTGCCAGCAGTGAATCAGGGGGCGCGGGAACTGAAGCTTTCTTT
CASSESGGAGTEAFF
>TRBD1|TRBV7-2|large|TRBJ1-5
TGTGCCAGCAGCCCCCGGGGACAGGGGGCCGAGCCCCAGCATTTT
CASSPRGQGAEPQHF
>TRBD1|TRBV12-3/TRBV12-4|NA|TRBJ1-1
TGTGCCAGCACTACAAGACAGGGACGACCGGCTTTCTTT
CASTTRQGRPAFF
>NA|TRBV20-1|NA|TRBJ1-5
TGCAGTGCTAGTCGGACCGGGGGATGGAGTCAGCCCCAGCATTTT
CSASRTGGWSQPQHF
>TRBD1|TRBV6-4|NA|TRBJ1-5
TGTGCCAGCAGCCAGGGACAGAGCAATCAGCCCCAGCATTTT
CASSQGQSNQPQHF
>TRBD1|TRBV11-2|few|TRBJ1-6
TGTGCCAGCAGCCGCGGGACAGGCCCGGCTTTT
CASSRGTGPAF
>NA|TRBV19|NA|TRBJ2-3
TGTGCCAGTCGAAACCAGGGCGATACGCAGTATTTT
CASRNQGDTQYF
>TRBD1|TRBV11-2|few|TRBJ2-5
TGTGCCAGCAGCTTAGTTACAGGGGGCGAGACCCAGTACTTC
CASSLVTGGETQYF
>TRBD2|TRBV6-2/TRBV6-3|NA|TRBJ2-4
TGTGCCAGCAGTACCCGACTAGCGGGAGGTAACATTCAGTACTTC
CASSTRLAGGNIQYF
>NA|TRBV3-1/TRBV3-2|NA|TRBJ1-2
TGTGCCAGCAGCCAAATTGACCAGGGAGGCTACACCTTC
CASSQIDQGGYTF
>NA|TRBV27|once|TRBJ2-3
TGTGCCAGCAGTTTGGCTAGCACAGATACGCAGTATTTT
CASSLASTDTQYF
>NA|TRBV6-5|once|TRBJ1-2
TGTGCCAGCAGGGTACAGGGAATTGGAGGCTACACCTTC
CASRVQGIGGYTF
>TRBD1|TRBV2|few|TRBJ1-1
TGTGCCGGACAGGGTAACACTGAAGCTTTCTTT
CAGQGNTEAFF
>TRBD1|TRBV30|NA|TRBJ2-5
TGTGCCTGGAGTGGATGGACAGGGGTCCAAGAGACCCAGTACTTC
CAWSGWTGVQETQYF
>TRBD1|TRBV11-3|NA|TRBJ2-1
TGTGCCAGCAGCCGGACAGGGTTTGAGCAGTTCTTC
CASSRTGFEQFF
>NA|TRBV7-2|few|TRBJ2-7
TGTGCCAGCAGCTTGGCCATTTCGTCCTCCTACGAGCAGTACTTC
CASSLAISSSYEQYF
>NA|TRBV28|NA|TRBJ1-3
TGTGCCAGCAGTTTACCGGCAGGATACTCTGGAAACACCATATATTTT
CASSLPAGYSGNTIYF
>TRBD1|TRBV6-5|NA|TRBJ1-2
TGTGCCAGCCGCAAAGGGGGCCAGAACTATGGCTACACCTTC
CASRKGGQNYGYTF
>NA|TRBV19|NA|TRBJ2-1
TGTGCCAGTAGTCTCGGTCAGGGGTCCTACAATGAGCAGTTCTTC
CASSLGQGSYNEQFF
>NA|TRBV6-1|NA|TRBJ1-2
TGTGCCAGCAGTGAATCACAGGAACATGGCTACACCTTC
CASSESQEHGYTF
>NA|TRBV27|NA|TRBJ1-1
TGTGCCAGCAGACCCAGGGAAGAGGACACTGAAGCTTTCTTT
CASRPREEDTEAFF
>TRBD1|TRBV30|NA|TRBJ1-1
TGTGCCTGTTCGGACAGGTTTTCGACTGAAGCTTTCTTT
CACSDRFSTEAFF
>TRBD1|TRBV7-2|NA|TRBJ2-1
TGTGCCAGCAGCGCCCGACAGGGGGCCGATGAGCAGTTCTTC
CASSARQGADEQFF
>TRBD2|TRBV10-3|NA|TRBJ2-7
TGTGCCATCAGACTTTCGGGGGGGGCTTACGAGCAGTACTTC
CAIRLSGGAYEQYF
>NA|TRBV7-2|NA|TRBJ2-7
TGTGCCAGCAGCGTGGTACTGGGGGCATCGTACGAGCAGTACTTC
CASSVVLGASYEQYF
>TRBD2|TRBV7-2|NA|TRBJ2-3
TGTGCCAGCAGCTCGGCGGGACTAACCACAGATACGCAGTATTTT
CASSSAGLTTDTQYF
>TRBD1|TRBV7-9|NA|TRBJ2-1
TGTGCCAGCAACACACTGGACAGGGGTTCCAATGAGCAGTTCTTC
CASNTLDRGSNEQFF
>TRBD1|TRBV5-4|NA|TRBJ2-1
TGTGCCAGCAGCACGGGACAGGCCTACAATGAGCAGTTCTTC
CASSTGQAYNEQFF
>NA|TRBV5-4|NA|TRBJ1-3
TGTGCCAGCAGCTTCGATACTCAGGGCTCTGGAAACACCATATATTTT
CASSFDTQGSGNTIYF
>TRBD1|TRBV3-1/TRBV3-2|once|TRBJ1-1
TGTGCCAGCAGCTCTTGGGACAGGGGAGGGTTAAGCACTGAAGCTTTCTTT
CASSSWDRGGLSTEAFF
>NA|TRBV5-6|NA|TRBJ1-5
TGTGCCAGCAGCTCCGGTCCCGGTGCCCAGCATTTT
CASSSGPGAQHF
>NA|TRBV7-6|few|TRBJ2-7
TGTGCCAGCAGCCCCGATTACGGGAGATCCTACGAGCAGTACTTC
CASSPDYGRSYEQYF
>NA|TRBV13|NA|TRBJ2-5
TGTGCCAGCAGCTTAGGGACGGAGGTCGTGGAGACCCAGTACTTC
CASSLGTEVVETQYF
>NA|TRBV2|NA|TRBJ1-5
TGTGCCCGCCGACGGGGGGTGGGGGCTGGGCAGCCCCAGCATTTT
CARRRGVGAGQPQHF
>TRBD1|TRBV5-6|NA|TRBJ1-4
TGTGCCAGCAGCTCAGGGGGGACAGGCTCTAATGAAAAACTGTTTTTT
CASSSGGTGSNEKLFF
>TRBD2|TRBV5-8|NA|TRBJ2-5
TGTGCCAGCAGCTTGGGACGTAGCGGGGGCAAAGAGACCCAGTACTTC
CASSLGRSGGKETQYF
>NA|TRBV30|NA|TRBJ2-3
TGTGCGGGCAGGGTGCTAGATACGCAGTATTTT
CAGRVLDTQYF
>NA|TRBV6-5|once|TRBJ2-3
TGTGCCAGCAGCACCGGGTTCTTGCCCTATTTT
CASSTGFLPYF
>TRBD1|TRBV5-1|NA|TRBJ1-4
TGCGCCAGCAGTCAAACGCCGGGACAGAATGAAAAACTGTTTTTT
CASSQTPGQNEKLFF
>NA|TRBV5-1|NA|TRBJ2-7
TGCGCCAGCAGCTTGACTTTAACCGGGGGATCCTACGAGCAGTACTTC
CASSLTLTGGSYEQYF
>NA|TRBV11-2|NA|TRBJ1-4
TGTGCCAGCAGCTTAGTCGGGGGTAGGGGTGAAAAACTGTTTTTT
CASSLVGGRGEKLFF
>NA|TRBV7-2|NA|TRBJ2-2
TGTGCCAGCAGCTTAGATGGCAGGGCGAACACCGGGGAGCTGTTTTTT
CASSLDGRANTGELFF